This T cell receptor beta chain was retrieved from a study of early T cells in non-severe SARS-CoV-2 infection. Tagging with unique molecular identifiers was applied to individual cDNA molecules. Using its own MiXCR run on the 5' RACE reads, TCRdb lists one record per CDR3 protein. The top ten clones hold about 6.7% of a sample with 85,000 to 90,000 distinct CDR3 sequences, approximately 15% of them seen once. This clonotype was counted a few times. V lost 0 bases and J lost 6; bases outside the gene matches: 9. In germline, CDR1 is LGHDT, CDR2 YNNKEL (reference sequence). The CDR3 spans 16 residues. The chain is built from TRBV3-1 and TRBJ2-7; 9 bases are shared with TRBD2. Sequencing used whole blood. The clonotype comes from an adult who was a healthcare worker with PCR-confirmed SARS-CoV-2 infection or an uninfected control (not recorded which). The CDR3 spells CASSQEGLAGLSEQYF. The CDR3, as DNA: TGTGCCAGCAGCCAAGAAGGGCTAGCGGGATTGAGCGAGCAGTACTTC.